These 3 T cell receptor beta chains came from one sample sequenced in a study of blood T cell repertoires in COVID-19. The protocol was immunoSEQ multiplex PCR, while the TCRdb copy is restricted to in-frame clones and leaves out a portion. Of about 68,000 clones in the sample, roughly 88% are singletons; the top ten hold over 7.5%. Material: peripheral blood. These receptors were taken from a man under 40 with acute or convalescent COVID-19.

The V call is TRBV4-1, the J call TRBJ1-1, with TRBD1 as a possible D gene (5 bases). The germline CDR1 and CDR2 sequences are MGHRA and YSYEKL. V gave up 0 bases and J gave up 4 bases, with 18 bases separating them. This CDR3 contains 17 residues. Here the CDR3 reads CASSQDLLRVVVTEAFF. The CDR3 DNA reads as TGCGCCAGCAGCCAAGACTTGCTCAGGGTTGTTGTCACTGAAGCTTTCTTT.

This chain links TRBV18 with TRBJ2-2; 10 bases map to TRBD2. The CDR3 extends over 16 amino acids. The V gene's germline CDR1 is KGHSH and CDR2 LQKENI. J was trimmed by 0 bases and V by 4 bases; bases with no gene match: 2. The CDR3 DNA reads TGTGCCAGCTCACTAGGACTAGCGGCGAACACCGGGGAGCTGTTTTTT. Translating gives CASSLGLAANTGELFF. Looking up the rest from reference TRBV18 and TRBJ2-2 gives the full variable domain: NAGVMQNPRHLVRRRGQEARLRCSPMKGHSHVYWYRQLPEEGLKFMVYLQKENIIDESGMPKERFSAEFPKEGPSILRIQQVVRGDSAAYFCASSLGLAANTGELFFGEGSRLTVL.

This clone was observed a handful of times. The J gene is TRBJ2-7, the V gene TRBV18, with D perhaps TRBD2 (6 bases). Trimming removed 3 bases at V and 11 bases at J, with 17 bases between. This CDR3 is built from 13 residues. CDR1 is KGHSH and CDR2 is LQKENI in the germline V gene. For the CDR3, the DNA is TGTGCCAGCTCACCCGGAGCGGATCGGAGGGAGTACTTC. The encoded protein is CASSPGADRREYF.